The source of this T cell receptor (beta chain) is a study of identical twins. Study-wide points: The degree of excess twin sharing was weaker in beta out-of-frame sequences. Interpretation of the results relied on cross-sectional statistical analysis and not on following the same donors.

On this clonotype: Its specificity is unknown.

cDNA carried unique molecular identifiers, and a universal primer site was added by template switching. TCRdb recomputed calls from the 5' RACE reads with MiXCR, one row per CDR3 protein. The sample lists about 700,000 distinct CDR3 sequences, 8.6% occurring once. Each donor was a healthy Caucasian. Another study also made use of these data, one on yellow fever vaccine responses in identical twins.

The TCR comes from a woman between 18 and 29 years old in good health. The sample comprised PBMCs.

CDR3 region: CASSQGTGGPSGANVLTF. The CDR3, as DNA: TGTGCCAGCAGCCAAGGTACAGGAGGCCCCTCTGGGGCCAACGTCCTGACTTTC. The chain is built from TRBV4-2 and TRBJ2-6, with D possibly being TRBD1 or TRBD2 (5 bases each). V was clipped by 1 base and J by 0 bases, with 13 bases between them. Germline-derived CDR1 and CDR2 are LGHNA and YNFKEQ. The CDR3 runs to 18 residues.